A single TCR beta chain is shown here with its context. Its recognized antigen is unknown. There are no base qualities to consult, and no much larger clone falls within one base. Sequences SGHDT (CDR1) and YYEEEE (CDR2) are obtained from the germline V gene. Counted from cysteine to phenylalanine, this CDR3 has 11 amino acids. The only DNA kept is the CDR3, 33 bases in frame from the first base. A distance of 6 bases separates the germline ends of V and J, which lose 3 bases and 8 bases respectively. The trial excluded patients who had a history of autoimmune disease or were on systemic immunosuppression. In every dose cohort, peripheral blood was drawn for TCR sequencing at baseline, cycle 4 day 1, and cycle 7 day 1. Samples came from an open-label, multicenter, first-in-human phase I dose-escalation trial of ivuxolimab. Adults with locally advanced or metastatic head and neck squamous cell, hepatocellular, melanoma or renal cell carcinoma were enrolled in the trial. Before TCR sequencing, CD4+ T cells and CD8+ T cells were sorted from peripheral blood as separate populations.

The data were obtained in a study of OX40 agonist ivuxolimab in advanced cancers. Regarding the research as a whole: The costimulatory receptor OX40 (CD134) was targeted by ivuxolimab, a fully human IgG2 agonistic monoclonal antibody. Intravenous ivuxolimab was administered to patients every 2 weeks at six dose levels: 0.01, 0.1, 0.3, 1.5, 3 and 10 mg/kg. Among the roughly 50 dose-escalation patients, approximately 20 had hepatocellular carcinoma, roughly 15 melanoma, 9 renal cell carcinoma and 9 head and neck cancer. A male proportion of almost 85% and a mean age of about 60 years, ranging from roughly 23 to 79, were recorded for the dose-escalation cohort. Patients were allowed to have had prior anti-PD-1, anti-PD-L1 or anti-CTLA-4 therapy, and 40% of the dose-escalation patients had been treated with checkpoint inhibitors. Partial responses were achieved by three dose-escalation patients, of whom one had hepatocellular carcinoma and two had cutaneous melanoma. The point of sequencing TCRbeta in the periphery was to test whether ivuxolimab changed TCR sequence diversity and drove clonal T-cell expansion. The paper describes the monotherapy dose-escalation part (N ≈ 52 patients) of the phase I trial of ivuxolimab. On the study overall, not on this receptor specifically: In the 0.1-3.0 mg/kg groups, partial responders had among the lowest normalized peripheral clonal expansion, particularly in CD8+ T cells. At doses from 0.1 to 3.0 mg/kg, clonal expansion was seen in both CD4+ and CD8+ blood T cells between baseline and week 6. Low levels of normalized T-cell clonal expansion were also shown by some nonresponding patients. After ivuxolimab, expanded clones were on average more numerous among CD8+ T cells than among CD4+ T cells. Antigen specificity was not determined for the clonally expanded peripheral T cells.

For sequencing of the TCRbeta CDR3 region, genomic DNA was extracted from the sorted cells. The immunoSEQ Assay was used for sequencing of TCRbeta CDR3 regions. Entries here come from immuneACCESS through TCRdb and include only in-frame sequences with V and J called. Some clones fail to appear in such tables; in the studies checked, an unresolved V gene covers under half of the shortfall, and the cause of the remainder is unknown. The sample yields over 55,000 clones; roughly 92% were counted once. Less than 2.5% of the sample is held by the ten biggest clonotypes. This receptor was obtained from an adult with an advanced solid tumor such as melanoma, head and neck, liver or kidney cancer. Specimen: CD4+ or CD8+ T cells sorted from blood, collected in a trial of the OX40 agonist ivuxolimab. In this chain, TRBV5-6 is recombined with TRBJ2-1, with the identity of the D gene unclear. CDR3 loop: CASSSEDEQFF. The nucleotides are TGTGCCAGCAGCTCCGAGGATGAGCAGTTCTTC.